This T cell receptor beta chain was profiled in a study of T cells in Graves' hyperthyroidism and ophthalmopathy. Overall study findings and caveats: The model forecast ophthalmopathy, anticipating it by a median around 6.9 months before onset. Most expanded thyroid clonotypes above 0.001 recurred in blood.

TCR beta CDR3 regions were amplified from RNA. HTBI primers were the set used in a first-round RT-PCR of the TCR CDR3. TCRdb reanalysed the multiplex PCR reads using MiXCR and keeps one entry per CDR3 protein. The table records some 600,000 distinct CDR3 sequences, around 13% of them present only once. This clonotype was counted many times. Its antigen is undetermined. Reasons for excluding patients were uncontrolled infection, other autoimmune disease, pregnancy or lactation. The CDR3 is 15 residues long. V lost 4 bases to trimming and J lost 9 bases; unmatched junction nucleotides: 10. The germline V gene encodes CDR1 SGHTA and CDR2 FQGTGA.

The sample taken for sequencing was blood. The chain couples TRBV7-3 to TRBJ1-1, with TRBD1 identical over 11 bases. The TCR sequence derives from a woman in her 30s with Graves' hyperthyroidism that later progressed to Graves' ophthalmopathy. The CDR3 DNA sequence: TGTGCCAGCAGCTCCGGACAGGGGGCGAATCCGAAAGCTTTCTTT. It yields the protein CASSSGQGANPKAFF.